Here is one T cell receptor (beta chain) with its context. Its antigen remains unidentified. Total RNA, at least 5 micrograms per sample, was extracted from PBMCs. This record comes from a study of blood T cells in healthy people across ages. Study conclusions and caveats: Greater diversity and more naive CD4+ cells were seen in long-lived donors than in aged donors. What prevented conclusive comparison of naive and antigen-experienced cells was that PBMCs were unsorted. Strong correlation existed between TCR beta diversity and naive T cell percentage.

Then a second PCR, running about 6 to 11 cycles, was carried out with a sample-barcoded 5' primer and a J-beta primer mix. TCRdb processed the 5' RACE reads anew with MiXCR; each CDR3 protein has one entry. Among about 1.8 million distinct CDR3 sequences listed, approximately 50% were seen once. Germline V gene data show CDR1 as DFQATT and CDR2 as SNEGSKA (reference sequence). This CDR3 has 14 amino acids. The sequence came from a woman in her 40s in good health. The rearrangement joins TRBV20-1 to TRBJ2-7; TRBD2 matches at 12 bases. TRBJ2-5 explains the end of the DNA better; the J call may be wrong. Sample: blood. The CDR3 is CSAPTSGGTETQYF. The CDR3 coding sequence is TGCAGTGCTCCTACTAGCGGGGGGACGGAGACCCAGTACTTC.